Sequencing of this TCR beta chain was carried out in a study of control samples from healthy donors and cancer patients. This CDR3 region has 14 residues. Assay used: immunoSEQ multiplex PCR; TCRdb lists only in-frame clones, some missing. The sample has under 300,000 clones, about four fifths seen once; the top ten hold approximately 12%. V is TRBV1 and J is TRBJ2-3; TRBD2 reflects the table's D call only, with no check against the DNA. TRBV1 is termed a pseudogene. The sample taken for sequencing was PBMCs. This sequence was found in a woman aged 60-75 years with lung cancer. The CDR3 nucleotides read TGCACCAGCAGCCGTAGCAGCCGCACAGATACGCAGTATTTT. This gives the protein CTSSRSSRTDTQYF.